This TCR beta chain was documented in a study of shared clonotypes between healthy human individuals. Study-level information: A couple of women and a few men aged 18 to 49 served as donors.

V was shortened by 6 bases and J by 7 bases, with 15 bases between the two germline ends. Germline CDR1 reads SQVTM; CDR2 reads ANQGSEA. The CDR3 is made up of 12 amino acids. The run depth of the assay was deep. TCRdb's copy holds only in-frame clones and misses some; the assay was immunoSEQ multiplex PCR. This sample has around 1.4 million clones, with about 98.5% found just once. CD4+ cell separation produced CD45RA+ naive and CD45RA-negative memory subsets. Material for sequencing was naive CD4+ T cells sorted from blood. Subset reported: CD45RA+ positively selected. The source is a man between 25 and 39 years old in good health. The chain combines TRBV29-1 with TRBJ2-5; perhaps TRBD2 as D (6 bases). The CDR3 nucleotides read TGCAGCGTAGATAGCGGTCCTGCGACCCAGTACTTC. It specifies CSVDSGPATQYF.